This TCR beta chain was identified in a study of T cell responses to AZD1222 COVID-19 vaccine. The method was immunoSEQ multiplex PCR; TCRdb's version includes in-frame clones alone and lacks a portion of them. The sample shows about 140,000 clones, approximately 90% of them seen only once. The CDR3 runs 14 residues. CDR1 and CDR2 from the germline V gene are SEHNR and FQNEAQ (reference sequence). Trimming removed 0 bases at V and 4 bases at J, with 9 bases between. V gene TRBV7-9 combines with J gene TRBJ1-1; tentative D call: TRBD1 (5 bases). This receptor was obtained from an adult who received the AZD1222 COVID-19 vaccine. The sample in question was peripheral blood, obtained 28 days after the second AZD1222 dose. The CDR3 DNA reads TGTGCCAGCAGCTTAGCAACAGGCCGCACTGAAGCTTTCTTT. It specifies CASSLATGRTEAFF.